The clone carrying this T cell receptor (beta chain) was picked up many times. Its antigen is currently unknown. No patient had received any treatment before thyroid surgery. This record belongs to a study of metastatic and nonmetastatic thyroid tumors. Across the whole study: Thyroid patients, malignant and benign, had repertoires compared across blood and tumor or nodule tissue. General study results and limits: Compared with benign nodules, malignant thyroid tumors were reported to have significantly higher TCR beta diversity in both blood and tumor.

In the original processing: Building a distant-metastasis classifier for papillary thyroid cancer drew on CDR3 differences across clinicopathological groups. Via MiXCR, TCRdb re-called the PCR reads. What appears here as the V and J calls and clone size reflects TCRdb's work, not the paper's. The sample carries tens of thousands of clones, around 17% recorded once. This CDR3 has 18 amino acids. CDR1 LGHDT and CDR2 YNNKEL come from the germline V gene (reference sequence). V lost 0 bases to trimming and J lost 5 bases, with 19 bases between them. The chain links TRBV3-1 to TRBJ2-2; D call uncertain. This TCR came from a female donor with papillary thyroid cancer or a benign thyroid nodule (not recorded which). Some clones in this sample may be carry-over from other donors' samples. Sequencing was carried out using blood. This CDR3 reads CASSQDTHSRYGTGELFF. The CDR3 bases are TGTGCCAGCAGCCAAGATACTCACTCTCGATATGGTACCGGGGAGCTGTTTTTT.